These 27 T cell receptor beta chains were sequenced from one sample in a study of blood T cell repertoires in COVID-19. Some clones are missing from TCRdb's copy, which holds only in-frame ones; the method was immunoSEQ multiplex PCR. The table lists about 290,000 clones, 89% of them singletons. Sequences were obtained from peripheral blood. The receptors shown here come from a woman aged 30 to 39 with COVID-19, enrolled during active disease.

This chain links TRBV5-1 with TRBJ1-2; TRBD1 aligns across 8 bases. The CDR3 runs to 14 residues. CDR1 and CDR2 (germline): SGHRS, YFSETQ. The trim removed 4 bases at V and 4 bases at J, leaving 6 bases unmatched. The CDR3 reads CASSTGQVLYGYTF. The CDR3 DNA reads as TGCGCCAGCAGCACGGGACAGGTCCTCTATGGCTACACCTTC. Full variable domain (outside the CDR3, taken from reference TRBV5-1 and TRBJ1-2): KAGVTQTPRYLIKTRGQQVTLSCSPISGHRSVSWYQQTPGQGLQFLFEYFSETQRNKGNFPGRFSGRQFSNSRSEMNVSTLELGDSALYLCASSTGQVLYGYTFGSGTRLTVV.

V is TRBV7-9 and J is TRBJ2-7, with D perhaps TRBD1 (6 bases). Germline V gene data show CDR1 as SEHNR and CDR2 as FQNEAQ (reference sequence). This CDR3 region has 13 residues. Trimming shortened V by 11 bases and J by 1 base, and 15 bases separated the two germline ends. CDR3 amino acids: CAWGQGPSYEQYF. The DNA for the CDR3 is TGTGCCTGGGGGCAGGGGCCATCCTACGAGCAGTACTTC.

The chain uses TRBV7-6 and TRBJ2-1, with D possibly TRBD1 on 5 matching bases. From germline, CDR1 is SGHVS and CDR2 FNYEAQ. This CDR3 has 14 residues. Trimming took 5 bases from V and 12 from J, leaving 20 bases between them. The CDR3 DNA is TGTGCCAGCAGCCTTGATATTGGGGCCCCTGGGCAGTTCTTC. As protein: CASSLDIGAPGQFF.

This clone occurred once. The chain employs TRBV5-1 and TRBJ1-6; perhaps TRBD1 as D (6 bases). This CDR3 has 15 amino acids. Trimming cost V 2 bases and J 9 bases, with 15 bases left between them. CDR1 is SGHRS, CDR2 YFSETQ, per germline. CDR3 protein: CASSLRQDQSSPLHF. DNA of the CDR3: TGCGCCAGCAGCTTAAGACAGGACCAGAGTTCACCCCTCCACTTT. Full variable domain (outside the CDR3, taken from reference TRBV5-1 and TRBJ1-6): KAGVTQTPRYLIKTRGQQVTLSCSPISGHRSVSWYQQTPGQGLQFLFEYFSETQRNKGNFPGRFSGRQFSNSRSEMNVSTLELGDSALYLCASSLRQDQSSPLHFGNGTRLTVT.

The chain employs TRBV6-5 and TRBJ1-1, with D uncertain. V dropped 8 bases and J dropped 8 bases, with 21 bases sitting between them. The CDR3 runs to 14 residues. The germline gives CDR1 MNHEY, CDR2 SVGAGI. CDR3 coding DNA: TGTGCCAGCTGGGAGACACCCGGCTCAAGGGAAGCTTTCTTT. This gives the protein CASWETPGSREAFF.

In DNA, the CDR3 is TGTGCCAGCAGCCCCGGACAGGGGAACTATGGCTACACCTTC. It yields the protein CASSPGQGNYGYTF. The gene calls are TRBV6-5 and TRBJ1-2; 9 positions agree with TRBD1. V dropped 6 bases and J dropped 2; count of bases not matched to a gene: 4. This CDR3 has 14 amino acids. The germline V gene encodes CDR1 MNHEY and CDR2 SVGAGI.

V usage is TRBV6-2 or TRBV6-3 and J usage is TRBJ1-5, with D tentatively TRBD1 (6 bases). The CDR3 contains 15 residues. V lost 4 bases and J 2 bases, leaving 12 bases between the germline ends. CDR1 and CDR2 (germline): MNHEY, SVGEGT. The CDR3 nucleotides read TGTGCCAGCAGTTTAGATTGGACAGGCAATCAGCCCCAGCATTTT. This encodes CASSLDWTGNQPQHF.

The V call is TRBV5-6, the J call TRBJ1-3; 7 nucleotides agree with TRBD1. CDR3 length: 16 amino acids. Trimming took 0 bases from V and 4 from J; bases not matched to a gene: 7. The germline gives CDR1 SGHDT, CDR2 YYEEEE. CDR3 coding DNA: TGTGCCAGCAGCTTGGAAGACAGGGTGGGAGGAAACACCATATATTTT. This codes for CASSLEDRVGGNTIYF.

J is TRBJ1-1 and V is TRBV5-8, with 9 positions matching TRBD1. Germline V gene data show CDR1 as SGHTS and CDR2 as YDEGEE. With 4 bases clipped from V and 0 bases from J, the junction kept 7 bases outside the gene matches. This CDR3 contains 16 residues. Here the CDR3 DNA reads TGTGCCAGCAGCAGGGGACAGGGCGTCTTGAACACTGAAGCTTTCTTT. Translated, it gives CASSRGQGVLNTEAFF.

This CDR3 reads CASSSPPAGGRSTDTQYF. Written as DNA, the CDR3 is TGTGCCAGCAGTTCCCCCCCGGCGGGGGGAAGGAGCACAGATACGCAGTATTTT. This rearrangement joins TRBV7-6 to TRBJ2-3; 8 bases line up with TRBD2. Germline V gene data show CDR1 as SGHVS and CDR2 as FNYEAQ. The CDR3 length is 18 residues. V was pared by 6 bases and J by 0 bases, with 14 bases of the junction left unmatched.

The chain links TRBV6-5 to TRBJ2-7, with D perhaps TRBD2 (6 bases). This CDR3 comprises 12 residues. V lost 6 bases and J lost 6, with 12 bases in between. Germline V CDR1 and CDR2: MNHEY, SVGAGI. The CDR3 spells CASRPGGLEQYF. The DNA of the CDR3 is TGTGCCAGCAGGCCCGGGGGTCTCGAGCAGTACTTC.

This chain uses TRBV4-1 with TRBJ2-7; 7 nucleotides align to TRBD2. This CDR3 spans 15 amino acids. Per germline, CDR1 MGHRA and CDR2 YSYEKL. V was pared by 4 bases and J by 7 bases, with 13 bases of the junction left unmatched. This CDR3 reads CASSRTAGVMWEQYF. CDR3 DNA sequence: TGCGCCAGCAGCCGAACGGCGGGGGTCATGTGGGAGCAGTACTTC.

There are a few counts of this clone. The chain couples TRBV28 to TRBJ2-3; no definite D call. The CDR3 is 11 residues long. Germline CDR1 and CDR2: MDHEN and SYDVKM. V shed 8 bases and J shed 2 bases, with 5 bases lying between them. CDR3 sequence (DNA): TGTGCCAGCGGCAACACAGATACGCAGTATTTT. It codes for CASGNTDTQYF.

The V gene is TRBV5-1, the J gene TRBJ1-2; 10 nucleotides align to TRBD1. Trimming at V came to 3 bases and at J to 8 bases, leaving 10 bases not matched to a gene. This CDR3 contains 15 residues. Germline-derived CDR1 and CDR2 are SGHRS and YFSETQ. Here the CDR3 reads CASSYYGTGAGGYTF. DNA of the CDR3: TGCGCCAGCAGCTACTACGGGACAGGGGCGGGAGGCTACACCTTC.

V is TRBV5-3 and J is TRBJ2-7, with TRBD1 identical over 8 bases. Being an ORF, TRBV5-3 has a function that is uncertain. The CDR3 sequence is 14 residues long. The J segment lost 2 bases and the V segment lost 3 bases, leaving 4 bases of the junction unmatched. The CDR3 loop is CARSYRTGTYEQYF. The CDR3 DNA reads TGTGCCAGAAGCTACAGGACAGGGACCTACGAGCAGTACTTC.

This chain joins TRBV6-5 and TRBJ1-5; the match to TRBD1 covers 8 bases. Germline values: CDR1 MNHEY, CDR2 SVGAGI. Losses at the gene ends were 2 bases for V and 6 bases for J; bases not matched to a gene: 0. This CDR3 is 13 amino acids long. The CDR3 nucleotides are TGTGCCAGCAGTTACGGGACAGGTCAGCCCCAGCATTTT. Translation: CASSYGTGQPQHF.

This clone was found a few times. The J gene is TRBJ2-4, the V gene TRBV6-6, with a weak D call TRBD1 (5 bases). CDR1 is MNHNY, CDR2 SVGAGI, per germline (reference sequence). V lost 5 bases and J 4 bases, leaving 9 bases between the germline ends. CDR3 size: 13 residues. The DNA for the CDR3 is TGTGCCAGCAGTCGCGACAGTAAAAACATTCAGTACTTC. Translated, it gives CASSRDSKNIQYF.

This sequence joins TRBV6-5 and TRBJ2-1; possibly TRBD2 for D (6 bases). V gave up 5 bases and J gave up 9 bases, with 14 bases separating them. CDR1 MNHEY and CDR2 SVGAGI come from the germline V gene. The CDR3 is made up of 13 amino acids. The CDR3 DNA reads TGTGCCAGCAGTCCCGTGGGGGACTTTGAGCAGTTCTTC. Amino acid sequence: CASSPVGDFEQFF.

The rearrangement uses TRBV3-1 (or the pseudogene TRBV3-2) and TRBJ2-3; a possible D gene is TRBD2 (6 bases). The V end was cut by 0 bases, the J end by 4 bases, with 11 bases between. This CDR3 spans 15 amino acids. The V gene's germline CDR1 is LGHDT and CDR2 YNNKEL (reference sequence). In nucleotides, the CDR3 is TGTGCCAGCAGCCAAGATAGGAGGGGTCCAGATACGCAGTATTTT. Translation: CASSQDRRGPDTQYF.

V usage is TRBV6-5 and J usage is TRBJ2-2; TRBD2 aligns across 9 bases. With V trimmed by 8 bases and J by 8 bases, 9 bases remained unmatched. CDR1 and CDR2 (germline): MNHEY, SVGAGI. The CDR3 runs to 14 residues. CDR3 amino acids: CASRRASGAGELFF. The CDR3, as DNA: TGTGCCAGCCGCCGGGCTAGCGGGGCTGGGGAGCTGTTTTTT.

This sequence joins TRBV4-1 and TRBJ1-3; the D gene is possibly TRBD1 (6 bases). The germline V gene has CDR1 MGHRA and CDR2 YSYEKL. V lost 5 bases and J lost 4, with 18 bases in between. The CDR3 sequence is 16 residues long. The CDR3 DNA follows: TGCGCCAGCAGCGAAGTGGCAGGGGCTTCCGGAAACACCATATATTTT. Translated, it gives CASSEVAGASGNTIYF.

A word on this clone: The identical CDR3 is also encoded by other nucleotide sequences in the sample. The chain recombines TRBV4-1 with TRBJ1-4; possible D gene TRBD1, 5 bases. Germline V gene sequence: CDR1 MGHRA, CDR2 YSYEKL. Trimming pared 1 base from V and 4 bases from J, leaving 10 bases between. The CDR3 runs 15 residues. CDR3 in amino acids: CASSQGQGGNEKLFF. CDR3 nucleotides: TGCGCCAGCAGCCAAGGGCAGGGTGGTAATGAAAAACTGTTTTTT.

V gene TRBV9 combines with J gene TRBJ1-1; D not certain. Germline CDR1 and CDR2: SGDLS and YYNGEE. The V and J ends lost 0 bases and 4 bases respectively, with 25 bases between them. The CDR3 runs to 19 residues. CDR3 in DNA: TGTGCCAGCAGCGTAGCTTTTAGGTTAAAGGGCGGGCGGGCCACTGAAGCTTTCTTT. It is translated as CASSVAFRLKGGRATEAFF.

CDR3 in DNA: TGTGCCAGTAGTACCCCCGGAGTGAGCAATCAGCCCCAGCATTTT. Translated: CASSTPGVSNQPQHF. The rearrangement uses TRBV19 and TRBJ1-5; no firm D call. Deletions cut 4 bases from V and 1 base from J, with 11 bases between. CDR1 LNHDA and CDR2 SQIVND come from the germline V gene (reference sequence). The CDR3 consists of 15 residues.

The chain couples TRBV5-1 to TRBJ1-2; D might be TRBD1 (5 bases). Germline CDR1 and CDR2: SGHRS and YFSETQ. V lost 1 base to trimming and J lost 6 bases, with 16 bases between them. The CDR3 has 15 amino acids. CDR3 sequence reads: CASSLLGQMVNGYTF. As DNA, the CDR3 is TGCGCCAGCAGCTTGTTAGGACAAATGGTCAATGGCTACACCTTC.

V gene TRBV6-6 combines with J gene TRBJ1-4; no definite D call. The CDR3 contains 14 residues. The germline V and J ends were trimmed by 1 base and 3 bases, with 6 bases remaining between them. CDR1 is MNHNY and CDR2 is SVGAGI in the germline V gene (reference sequence). Here the CDR3 reads CASSYWQSNEKLFF. The CDR3 DNA reads TGTGCCAGCAGTTACTGGCAGTCTAATGAAAAACTGTTTTTT.

The chain joins TRBV3-1 (or the pseudogene TRBV3-2) to TRBJ2-3, with D possibly TRBD2 on 6 matching bases. CDR3 length: 13 amino acids. From germline, CDR1 is LGHDT and CDR2 YNNKEL (reference sequence). V lost 0 bases and J 6 bases, leaving 7 bases between the germline ends. The CDR3, as DNA: TGTGCCAGCAGCCAAGATCGGGGGGATACGCAGTATTTT. This translates into CASSQDRGDTQYF.